These 23 T cell receptor beta chains share one sample of origin, sequenced in a study of cytotoxic CD8 clonotypes in ibrutinib-treated CLL. Only in-frame clones appear in the TCRdb table, and some are missing; sequencing was by immunoSEQ multiplex PCR. Among tens of thousands of clones listed, about 69% were seen once. The specimen comprised PBMCs, sampled after 24 months of ibrutinib treatment. Source of these receptors: a human donor with chronic lymphocytic leukemia.

V and J are TRBV29-1 and TRBJ1-2, with D maybe TRBD1 (6 bases). V was trimmed by 5 bases and J by 6 bases, leaving 10 bases between them. The CDR3 is 11 amino acids. The germline CDR1 and CDR2 sequences are SQVTM and ANQGSEA. This chain's CDR3 is CSVQDRDGYTF. For the CDR3, the DNA is TGCAGCGTTCAGGACAGAGATGGCTACACCTTC. Using reference TRBV29-1 and TRBJ1-2 for the parts outside the CDR3, the full variable domain is SAVISQKPSRDICQRGTSLTIQCQVDSQVTMMFWYRQQPGQSLTLIATANQGSEATYESGFVIDKFPISRPNLTFSTLTVSNMSPEDSSIYLCSVQDRDGYTFGSGTRLTVV.

The chain recombines TRBV9 with TRBJ1-2; D is unclear. The CDR3 totals 14 residues. Germline V gives CDR1 SGDLS, CDR2 YYNGEE. Trimming pared 6 bases from V and 7 bases from J, leaving 19 bases between. The CDR3 coding sequence is TGTGCCAGCACGGCTTTTGTTGGGTCGAGTGGCTACACCTTC. Protein product: CASTAFVGSSGYTF.

The rearrangement uses TRBV27 and TRBJ2-3; 7 bases are a match to TRBD1. The V and J ends lost 7 bases and 7 bases, in that order; junction bases with no gene match: 11. Germline CDR1 is MNHEY and CDR2 is SMNVEV (reference sequence). The CDR3 spans 14 residues. The CDR3 protein is CASKSRDRFYTQYF. In DNA form, the CDR3 reads TGTGCCAGCAAAAGCCGGGACAGATTTTATACGCAGTATTTT.

The genes are TRBV7-6 and TRBJ2-3; 16 nucleotides line up with TRBD2. The CDR3 contains 16 residues. With V trimmed by 5 bases and J by 5 bases, 4 bases remained unmatched. Germline V gene sequence: CDR1 SGHVS, CDR2 FNYEAQ. The CDR3, as DNA: TGTGCCAGCAGCCCGGGACTAGCGGGAGGGTTAGATACGCAGTATTTT. Its translation: CASSPGLAGGLDTQYF.

This clone was seen only once. V usage is TRBV10-3 and J usage is TRBJ1-1, with 7 bases fitting TRBD1. V shed 5 bases and J 1 base; nucleotides not matched to a gene: 13. Per germline, CDR1 ENHRY and CDR2 SYGVKD. The CDR3 consists of 17 residues. Here the CDR3 reads CAISQPSKGARNTEAFF. In nucleotides, the CDR3 is TGTGCCATCAGTCAGCCCTCTAAGGGGGCGAGGAACACTGAAGCTTTCTTT.

This clone was observed a few times. The V and J genes are TRBV10-1 and TRBJ2-7; possibly TRBD2 for D (5 bases). Germline V gene sequence: CDR1 WNHNN, CDR2 SYGVQD (reference sequence). This CDR3 has 13 amino acids. The ends were cut back, 2 bases at V and 6 bases at J, with 11 bases in the middle. For the CDR3, the DNA is TGCGCCAGCAGTGAGATTCTAGCCGGCGAGCAGTACTTC. This translates into CASSEILAGEQYF.

This clone occurred a few times. V usage is TRBV7-6 and J usage is TRBJ2-5; D call uncertain. Per the germline V gene, CDR1 is SGHVS and CDR2 is FNYEAQ. The CDR3 extends over 11 amino acids. Trimming shortened V by 5 bases and J by 3 bases, and 4 bases separated the two germline ends. CDR3 sequence (DNA): TGTGCCAGCAGCCGAGAAGAGACCCAGTACTTC. Amino acid sequence: CASSREETQYF. Drawing the rest from reference TRBV7-6 and TRBJ2-5, the complete variable domain is GAGVSQSPRYKVTKRGQDVALRCDPISGHVSLYWYRQALGQGPEFLTYFNYEAQQDKSGLPNDRFSAERPEGSISTLTIQRTEQRDSAMYRCASSREETQYFGPGTRLLVL.

The genes are TRBV5-1 and TRBJ1-1, with 7 nucleotides matching TRBD1. Germline values: CDR1 SGHRS, CDR2 YFSETQ. This CDR3 has 15 residues. Germline trimming cut 2 bases from V and 5 bases from J; bases unmatched to any gene: 9. The CDR3: CASSFNRGPGTEAFF. CDR3 nucleotides: TGCGCCAGCAGCTTTAACAGGGGTCCAGGGACTGAAGCTTTCTTT.

V usage is TRBV5-6 and J usage is TRBJ1-2; tentative D call: TRBD1 (6 bases). Per germline, CDR1 SGHDT and CDR2 YYEEEE. The V end lost 5 bases, the J end lost 1 base, and 12 bases lay between the germline ends. This CDR3 is 14 amino acids long. The CDR3 sequence: CASSRTVNNYGYTF. In DNA form, the CDR3 reads TGTGCCAGCAGTCGGACAGTGAATAACTATGGCTACACCTTC.

V is TRBV5-5 and J is TRBJ1-5; 7 bases match TRBD1. Germline lookup yields CDR1 SGHKS and CDR2 YYEKEE (reference sequence). Trimming cost V 3 bases and J 4 bases; bases outside gene matches: 10. The CDR3 runs 16 residues. The CDR3: CASSWDPQGMNQPQHF. In nucleotides, the CDR3 is TGTGCCAGCAGCTGGGATCCACAGGGGATGAATCAGCCCCAGCATTTT.

The DNA of the CDR3 is TGTGCCAGCAGCTTGGAAGCGGGGGTTACCGGGGAGCTGTTTTTT. Its translation: CASSLEAGVTGELFF. This sequence joins TRBV5-8 and TRBJ2-2, with 8 nucleotides matching TRBD2. From germline, CDR1 is SGHTS and CDR2 YDEGEE. There are 15 residues in the CDR3. With 0 bases clipped from V and 5 bases from J, the junction kept 3 bases outside the gene matches.

The V gene is TRBV15, the J gene TRBJ2-7; D is ambiguous. The germline V and J ends were trimmed by 1 base and 0 bases, with 7 bases remaining between them. The CDR3 sequence is 14 residues long. Germline V CDR1 and CDR2: LNHNV, YYDKDF (reference sequence). The chain's CDR3 is CATSRGLDSYEQYF. CDR3 sequence (DNA): TGTGCCACCAGCAGAGGGTTAGACTCCTACGAGCAGTACTTC.

The chain joins TRBV6-1 to TRBJ1-4; tentatively, D is TRBD1 (6 bases). The CDR3 covers 13 residues. Germline-derived CDR1 and CDR2 are MNHNS and SASEGT. Trimming removed 8 bases from V and 2 bases from J, with 9 bases in between. CDR3 coding DNA: TGTGCCAGCCGGACAGTCACTAATGAAAAACTGTTTTTT. Its translation: CASRTVTNEKLFF.

The V gene is TRBV2, the J gene TRBJ2-3; D gene unclear. Per the germline V gene, CDR1 is SNHLY and CDR2 is FYNNEI. Trimming removed 6 bases at V and 2 bases at J, with 6 bases between. There are 12 residues in the CDR3. Here the CDR3 reads CASSADTDTQYF. CDR3 DNA sequence: TGTGCCAGCAGCGCGGACACAGATACGCAGTATTTT.

The chain couples TRBV6-5 to TRBJ1-1, with D maybe TRBD1 (6 bases). The V gene's germline CDR1 is MNHEY and CDR2 SVGAGI. V lost 4 bases and J lost 0, with 12 bases in between. The CDR3 contains 15 residues. The CDR3 loop reads CASSFPGQLNTEAFF. CDR3 DNA sequence: TGTGCCAGCAGTTTTCCGGGACAACTGAACACTGAAGCTTTCTTT.

The J gene is TRBJ2-5, the V gene TRBV30; TRBD2 aligns across 9 bases. The V gene end was trimmed by 2 bases and the J gene end by 2 bases; junction bases not matched to a gene: 3. Germline lookup yields CDR1 GTSNPN and CDR2 SVGIG (reference sequence). This CDR3 comprises 14 residues. Here the CDR3 DNA reads TGTGCCTGGAGTCGCGGGGGGGCGCAAGAGACCCAGTACTTC. The encoded protein is CAWSRGGAQETQYF.

This clone has just one count. V and J are TRBV28 and TRBJ1-2; weak D call: TRBD1 (6 bases). Trimming removed 5 bases from V and 4 bases from J, with 23 bases in between. This CDR3 region has 17 residues. Per the germline V gene, CDR1 is MDHEN and CDR2 is SYDVKM. CDR3 protein: CASSPHGQSKYIYGYTF. The CDR3 bases are TGTGCCAGCAGTCCGCACGGACAGAGCAAATATATCTATGGCTACACCTTC.

The rearrangement uses TRBV2 and TRBJ1-5; a possible D gene is TRBD1 (5 bases). V was pared by 6 bases and J by 7 bases, with 19 bases between. CDR1 and CDR2 from the germline V gene are SNHLY and FYNNEI. This CDR3 region has 15 residues. The CDR3 DNA follows: TGTGCCAGCAGCGATACCGGGCCTGGGGGACAGCCCCAGCATTTT. Protein: CASSDTGPGGQPQHF.

This chain uses TRBV15 with TRBJ1-1; D remains ambiguous. The V end was cut by 0 bases, the J end by 0 bases, with 5 bases between. Germline V gives CDR1 LNHNV, CDR2 YYDKDF (reference sequence). The CDR3 loop spans 14 amino acids. The CDR3 nucleotides read TGTGCCACCAGCAGAGATTTGATGAACACTGAAGCTTTCTTT. It encodes CATSRDLMNTEAFF.

The chain has TRBV30 and TRBJ2-7, with TRBD2 matching 13 bases. The ends lost 6 bases at V and 5 bases at J; junction bases unmatched: 1. Germline CDR1 and CDR2: GTSNPN and SVGIG (reference sequence). The CDR3 is 12 residues long. CDR3 residues: CACGLAGDEQYF. The CDR3 nucleotides are TGTGCCTGCGGACTAGCGGGGGACGAGCAGTACTTC.

The chain carries TRBV29-1 and TRBJ2-1; the match to TRBD2 covers 10 bases. This CDR3 contains 15 residues. Germline values: CDR1 SQVTM, CDR2 ANQGSEA. The junction had 7 bases not matched to a gene; V was cut back by 7 bases and J by 1 base. The CDR3 region is CSAQRGGLSYNEQFF. In DNA, the CDR3 is TGCAGCGCCCAGCGGGGGGGCTTGTCCTACAATGAGCAGTTCTTC.

The chain is built from TRBV5-1 and TRBJ2-1, with D hard to call. The CDR3 sequence is 13 residues long. CDR1 SGHRS and CDR2 YFSETQ come from the germline V gene. V lost 0 bases to trimming and J lost 8 bases, with 9 bases between them. CDR3 region: CASSLAAFDEQFF. CDR3 in DNA: TGCGCCAGCAGCTTGGCTGCATTCGATGAGCAGTTCTTC.

The chain uses TRBV7-8 and TRBJ2-5, with D tentatively TRBD2 (6 bases). CDR3 length: 15 amino acids. Deletions cut 4 bases from V and 5 bases from J, with 17 bases between. Per germline, CDR1 SGHVS and CDR2 FQNEAQ. DNA of the CDR3: TGTGCCAGCAGCTCGTTGGACGGGAGAACTGAGACCCAGTACTTC. Translated, it gives CASSSLDGRTETQYF.